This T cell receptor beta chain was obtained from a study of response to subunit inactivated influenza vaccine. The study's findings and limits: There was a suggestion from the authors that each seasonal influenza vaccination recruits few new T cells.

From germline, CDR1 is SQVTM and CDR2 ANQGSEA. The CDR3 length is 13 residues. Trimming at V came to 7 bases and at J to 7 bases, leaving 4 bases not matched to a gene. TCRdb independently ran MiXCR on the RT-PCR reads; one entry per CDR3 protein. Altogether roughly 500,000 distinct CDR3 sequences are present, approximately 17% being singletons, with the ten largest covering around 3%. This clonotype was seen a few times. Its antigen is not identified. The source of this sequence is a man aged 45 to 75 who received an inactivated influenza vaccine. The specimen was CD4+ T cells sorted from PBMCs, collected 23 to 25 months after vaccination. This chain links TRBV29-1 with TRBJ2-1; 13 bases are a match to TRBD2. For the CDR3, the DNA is TGCAGCGGCACGGGACTAGCGGGAAATGAGCAGTTCTTC. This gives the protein CSGTGLAGNEQFF.